The rows below give T cell receptor beta chains drawn from one sample of a study of T-cell memory formation after mild COVID-19. TCRdb re-analysed the 5' RACE reads in MiXCR, keeping a single row per CDR3 protein. The sample has approximately 260,000 distinct CDR3 sequences; 16% are singletons. The sequenced sample was PBMCs or a T cell subset sorted from them (not recorded which). The receptor source for this set is a man younger than 30 who had mild COVID-19 (a few samples of this study predate the infection). Cell type and time point are not known. Both conserved end residues are part of each CDR3. The order of the fields is J gene, clone size, D gene, V gene, CDR3 DNA, CDR3 protein. A D gene is named only where the DNA matches it firmly. Clone size, where shown, is once, few, many, or a class for clones that have expanded.

j_gene: TRBJ2-3; abundance: few; d_gene: NA; v_gene: TRBV5-1; CDR3nt: TGCGCCAGCAGCGCGGGACAGAATACGCAGTATTTT; CDR3aa: CASSAGQNTQYF
j_gene: TRBJ2-4; abundance: NA; d_gene: NA; v_gene: TRBV7-2; CDR3nt: TGTGCCAGCAGCCCCCTGAGGGCCAAAAACATTCAGTACTTC; CDR3aa: CASSPLRAKNIQYF
j_gene: TRBJ1-5; abundance: NA; d_gene: TRBD1; v_gene: TRBV7-2; CDR3nt: TGTGCCAGCAGCACAGGGGCGAGTCAGCCCCAGCATTTT; CDR3aa: CASSTGASQPQHF
j_gene: TRBJ2-3; abundance: few; d_gene: NA; v_gene: TRBV7-9; CDR3nt: TGTGCCAGCAGCTTAGGCGTCACAGATACGCAGTATTTT; CDR3aa: CASSLGVTDTQYF
j_gene: TRBJ2-3; abundance: NA; d_gene: NA; v_gene: TRBV18; CDR3nt: TGTGCCAGCTCACCACAGTCCAAGGCAAGAGATACGCAGTATTTT; CDR3aa: CASSPQSKARDTQYF
j_gene: TRBJ2-7; abundance: NA; d_gene: NA; v_gene: TRBV5-5; CDR3nt: TGTGCCAGCACCTCGGCCCGGTACGAGCAGTACTTC; CDR3aa: CASTSARYEQYF
j_gene: TRBJ1-5; abundance: NA; d_gene: TRBD1; v_gene: TRBV10-3; CDR3nt: TGTGCCATCAGTGAGGGCAGGGGGAGGGAATGGCAGCCCCAGCATTTT; CDR3aa: CAISEGRGREWQPQHF
j_gene: TRBJ2-6; abundance: many; d_gene: TRBD1; v_gene: TRBV6-2/TRBV6-3; CDR3nt: TGTGCCAGCGGGACAGCTGGGGCCAACGTCCTGACTTTC; CDR3aa: CASGTAGANVLTF
j_gene: TRBJ1-6; abundance: many; d_gene: NA; v_gene: TRBV7-2; CDR3nt: TGTGCCAGCAGCTTTTCGAATTCACCCCTCCACTTT; CDR3aa: CASSFSNSPLHF
j_gene: TRBJ1-1; abundance: NA; d_gene: NA; v_gene: TRBV5-1; CDR3nt: TGCGCCAGCAGCTGGTACAGGAACACTGAAGCTTTCTTT; CDR3aa: CASSWYRNTEAFF
j_gene: TRBJ2-3; abundance: many; d_gene: NA; v_gene: TRBV29-1; CDR3nt: TGCAGCGTTGAGTGGGCAGATACGCAGTATTTT; CDR3aa: CSVEWADTQYF
j_gene: TRBJ1-6; abundance: few; d_gene: TRBD1; v_gene: TRBV4-3; CDR3nt: TGCGCCAGCAGCCAAGATAGCCCTGGGGACAGGGTGATCACAACTTCACCCCTCCACTTT; CDR3aa: CASSQDSPGDRVITTSPLHF
j_gene: TRBJ1-1; abundance: NA; d_gene: NA; v_gene: TRBV9; CDR3nt: TGTGCCAGCACCAGAGAGGGGGACACTGAAGCTTTCTTT; CDR3aa: CASTREGDTEAFF
j_gene: TRBJ1-4; abundance: NA; d_gene: TRBD1; v_gene: TRBV29-1; CDR3nt: TGCAGCGGGGCGGACAGGGGTAATGAAAAACTGTTTTTT; CDR3aa: CSGADRGNEKLFF
j_gene: TRBJ1-1; abundance: NA; d_gene: NA; v_gene: TRBV10-3; CDR3nt: TGTGCCATCAGTGAGGTCCCCCTCGGGGGCTCTGAAGCTTTCTTT; CDR3aa: CAISEVPLGGSEAFF
j_gene: TRBJ2-1; abundance: few; d_gene: NA; v_gene: TRBV6-6; CDR3nt: TGTGCCAGGAGGGGATCCTACTGCCATGAGCAGTTCTTC; CDR3aa: CARRGSYCHEQFF
j_gene: TRBJ1-2; abundance: NA; d_gene: NA; v_gene: TRBV6-5; CDR3nt: TGTGCCAGCAGTTACTCGGCAGGGAAATACTATGGCTACACCTTC; CDR3aa: CASSYSAGKYYGYTF
j_gene: TRBJ1-6; abundance: NA; d_gene: NA; v_gene: TRBV5-1; CDR3nt: TGCGCCAGCAGCGTTGACAACCCATATAATTCACCCCTCCACTTT; CDR3aa: CASSVDNPYNSPLHF
j_gene: TRBJ2-5; abundance: few; d_gene: NA; v_gene: TRBV12-3/TRBV12-4; CDR3nt: TGTGCCAGCACCCTACGGACGGAAGAGACCCAGTACTTC; CDR3aa: CASTLRTEETQYF
j_gene: TRBJ1-2; abundance: once; d_gene: NA; v_gene: TRBV20-1; CDR3nt: TGCAGTGCTAGAGACGTGGAAGGCACAAACTATGGCTACACCTTC; CDR3aa: CSARDVEGTNYGYTF
j_gene: TRBJ1-1; abundance: few; d_gene: TRBD1; v_gene: TRBV12-3/TRBV12-4; CDR3nt: TGTGCCAGCAGGGGGACAGGGGGGACTGAAGCTTTCTTT; CDR3aa: CASRGTGGTEAFF
j_gene: TRBJ1-1; abundance: NA; d_gene: NA; v_gene: TRBV25-1; CDR3nt: TGTGCCAGCAGTGAATTAGGGCTTGAAGCTTTCTTT; CDR3aa: CASSELGLEAFF
j_gene: TRBJ2-1; abundance: NA; d_gene: NA; v_gene: TRBV10-3; CDR3nt: TGTGCCACCGCTGGCGACAGCTACAATGAGCAGTTCTTC; CDR3aa: CATAGDSYNEQFF